One sample yielded the 25 T cell receptor beta chains listed below, sequenced in a study of T cells in tuberculosis listed by TCRdb under 2018. The library was made by the immunoSEQ multiplex PCR assay. Held by TCRdb, this immuneACCESS table contains in-frame sequences only and omits some clones. Under half of the omission traces to an unresolved V gene where checked; the cause of the rest is unknown. Counted in this sample were some 49,000 clones; roughly 95% of them appeared once. Approximately 1.5% of the sample goes to the ten largest clones. The sample's time point label, decoded: new active TB diagnosis, blood taken before or within 7 days of starting treatment. This specimen was PBMCs, taken at tuberculosis diagnosis. Receptors were obtained from an adult with tuberculosis.

The chain carries TRBV7-9 and TRBJ2-3, with 8 bases identical to TRBD1. Trimming cost V 6 bases and J 5 bases; bases outside gene matches: 4. Germline V gene sequence: CDR1 SEHNR, CDR2 FQNEAQ (reference sequence). The CDR3 consists of 13 residues. CDR3 sequence (DNA): TGTGCCAGCAGTACAGGGGGTGTAGATACGCAGTATTTT. It codes for CASSTGGVDTQYF.

The chain employs TRBV9 and TRBJ2-7; TRBD1 matches at 8 bases. Germline CDR1 SGDLS, CDR2 YYNGEE. The CDR3 is 16 amino acids. With 2 bases clipped from V and 2 bases from J, the junction kept 9 bases outside the gene matches. CDR3 region: CASSVTAGGDPYEQYF. CDR3 bases: TGTGCCAGCAGCGTCACCGCAGGGGGCGATCCCTACGAGCAGTACTTC.

The rearrangement joins TRBV7-3 to TRBJ1-1; TRBD1 might be the D (5 bases). Germline CDR1 and CDR2: SGHTA and FQGTGA. Trimming removed 1 base at V and 2 bases at J, with 11 bases between. CDR3 length: 15 residues. The CDR3 region is CASSLKAGLNTEAFF. CDR3 coding DNA: TGTGCCAGCAGCTTAAAGGCGGGGCTCAACACTGAAGCTTTCTTT.

V usage is TRBV5-1 and J usage is TRBJ2-2; 8 bases are a match to TRBD1. Trimming at V came to 4 bases and at J to 3 bases, leaving 5 bases not matched to a gene. This CDR3 contains 15 residues. CDR1 is SGHRS and CDR2 is YFSETQ in the germline V gene. The CDR3 region is CASSLKTGDTGELFF. The CDR3 DNA reads as TGCGCCAGCAGCCTTAAGACAGGGGACACCGGGGAGCTGTTTTTT.

This clone was seen once. The chain recombines TRBV28 with TRBJ2-3, with TRBD1 matching 8 bases. The J segment lost 0 bases and the V segment lost 6 bases, leaving 14 bases of the junction unmatched. This CDR3 has 18 amino acids. Germline CDR1 and CDR2: MDHEN and SYDVKM. DNA for the CDR3: TGTGCCAGCAGGAGTCCGACTCATGGGACAGGCAGCACAGATACGCAGTATTTT. Protein: CASRSPTHGTGSTDTQYF. The full variable domain, rest sourced from reference TRBV28 and TRBJ2-3, is DVKVTQSSRYLVKRTGEKVFLECVQDMDHENMFWYRQDPGLGLRLIYFSYDVKMKEKGDIPEGYSVSREKKERFSLILESASTNQTSMYLCASRSPTHGTGSTDTQYFGPGTRLTVL.

The chain is built from TRBV15 and TRBJ2-7, with TRBD1 as a possible D gene (5 bases). This CDR3 comprises 17 residues. The V gene's germline CDR1 is LNHNV and CDR2 YYDKDF (reference sequence). V lost 8 bases and J 2 bases, leaving 25 bases between the germline ends. The CDR3 nucleotides are TGTGCCACCTCCGACCTTGATTTCCCGACAGAGACCTACGAGCAGTACTTC. Encoded protein: CATSDLDFPTETYEQYF.

This rearrangement joins TRBV6-1 to TRBJ1-3; D possibly corresponds to TRBD1 (6 bases). This CDR3 spans 14 amino acids. From germline, CDR1 is MNHNS and CDR2 SASEGT. The ends were cut back, 10 bases at V and 0 bases at J, with 13 bases in the middle. This CDR3 reads CATLDRNSGNTIYF. In DNA form, the CDR3 reads TGTGCCACCTTAGACAGGAACTCTGGAAACACCATATATTTT.

J is TRBJ2-1 and V is TRBV27, with TRBD2 matching 7 bases. V trimming: 4 bases; J trimming: 7 bases; junction bases outside the gene matches: 10. This CDR3 has 15 residues. In germline, CDR1 is MNHEY, CDR2 SMNVEV (reference sequence). CDR3 region: CASSSRLAAGNEQFF. In DNA, the CDR3 is TGTGCCAGCAGTTCCCGACTAGCCGCGGGGAATGAGCAGTTCTTC.

The rearrangement links TRBV7-2 to TRBJ2-7; TRBD2 aligns across 15 bases. Trimming cost V 0 bases and J 13 bases; bases outside gene matches: 7. The CDR3 is 15 amino acids. CDR1 SGHTA and CDR2 FQGNSA come from the germline V gene. This CDR3 reads CASSLALGTSGRPYF. The DNA for the CDR3 is TGTGCCAGCAGCTTAGCTCTCGGGACTAGCGGGAGGCCTTACTTC.

The chain is built from TRBV19 and TRBJ2-1; 7 bases fit TRBD2. This CDR3 has 14 residues. CDR1 is LNHDA, CDR2 SQIVND, per germline (reference sequence). J gave up 8 bases and V 3 bases, and 7 bases lay outside the gene matches. The CDR3 reads CASSMGGRTDEQFF. The CDR3 DNA reads as TGTGCCAGTAGTATGGGCGGGAGAACGGATGAGCAGTTCTTC.

The chain is built from TRBV10-3 and TRBJ1-1, with D possibly TRBD1 on 5 matching bases. V lost 2 bases and J lost 3, with 13 bases in between. Germline lookup yields CDR1 ENHRY and CDR2 SYGVKD. The CDR3 length is 15 residues. In DNA, the CDR3 is TGTGCCATCAGTGAGGGAGGGGCTCGGGACACTGAAGCTTTCTTT. Its protein product is CAISEGGARDTEAFF.

V gene TRBV7-3 combines with J gene TRBJ2-1; TRBD2 might be the D (5 bases). CDR3 length: 12 amino acids. Germline V gene sequence: CDR1 SGHTA, CDR2 FQGTGA. Trimming removed 4 bases at V and 9 bases at J, with 10 bases between. Written as DNA, the CDR3 is TGTGCCAGCAGCTCGGACTTCGGTGAGCAGTTCTTC. It encodes CASSSDFGEQFF.

This clone was observed once. The CDR3 DNA reads as TGTGCCAGCAGTGAAGGGACTAGGGAAGATACAGATACGCAGTATTTT. Protein product: CASSEGTREDTDTQYF. The chain combines TRBV2 with TRBJ2-3; 7 bases are shared with TRBD2. Trimming cost V 1 base and J 3 bases; bases outside gene matches: 7. Per germline, CDR1 SNHLY and CDR2 FYNNEI. CDR3 length: 16 amino acids.

This clone was seen a single time. V gene TRBV9 combines with J gene TRBJ2-5; 7 positions agree with TRBD1. The germline CDR1 and CDR2 sequences are SGDLS and YYNGEE. The CDR3 loop spans 16 amino acids. Germline trimming cut 1 base from V and 2 bases from J; bases unmatched to any gene: 8. As DNA, the CDR3 is TGTGCCAGCAGCGTATTCGACGGGACAGCTCAAGAGACCCAGTACTTC. Translated, it gives CASSVFDGTAQETQYF.

V and J are TRBV29-1 and TRBJ1-2; 9 positions match TRBD1. The length of the CDR3 is 12 residues. The V segment lost 6 bases and the J segment 8 bases; nucleotides outside the gene matches: 7. From germline, CDR1 is SQVTM and CDR2 ANQGSEA. CDR3 DNA sequence: TGCAGCGTGAGGACAGGGGCCGAAGGCTACACCTTC. This codes for CSVRTGAEGYTF.

This chain connects TRBV2 to TRBJ1-6; D is ambiguous. Germline V gene sequence: CDR1 SNHLY, CDR2 FYNNEI. Trimming pared 7 bases from V and 7 bases from J, leaving 11 bases between. This CDR3 has 13 residues. The CDR3 reads CASNGRRNSPLHF. The CDR3 DNA is TGTGCCAGCAATGGGAGGCGGAATTCACCCCTCCACTTT.

The gene calls are TRBV27 and TRBJ1-5; D is unresolved. Germline V gene data show CDR1 as MNHEY and CDR2 as SMNVEV (reference sequence). The CDR3 covers 13 residues. V gave up 4 bases and J gave up 0 bases, with 4 bases separating them. The CDR3 bases are TGTGCCAGCAGTTCAGATAGCAATCAGCCCCAGCATTTT. Translated: CASSSDSNQPQHF.

The chain couples TRBV9 to TRBJ2-5; 7 positions match TRBD2. V dropped 0 bases and J dropped 1; count of bases not matched to a gene: 6. Germline values: CDR1 SGDLS, CDR2 YYNGEE. CDR3 length: 16 amino acids. CDR3 region: CASSVATREGQETQYF. The CDR3 DNA follows: TGTGCCAGCAGCGTAGCTACGAGGGAGGGCCAAGAGACCCAGTACTTC.

For this clone: Other DNA sequences of this sample code for an identical CDR3. CDR3 DNA: TGTGCCAGCAGTCTCAACAGGGACGAGCAGTACTTC. Residues: CASSLNRDEQYF. V is TRBV27 and J is TRBJ2-7; D might be TRBD1 (6 bases). This CDR3 region has 12 residues. Trimming took off 5 bases at V and 5 bases at J, with 10 bases between the two ends. The V gene's germline CDR1 is MNHEY and CDR2 SMNVEV (reference sequence).

This chain links TRBV6-5 with TRBJ1-1; no reliable D call. The V gene's germline CDR1 is MNHEY and CDR2 SVGAGI. The CDR3 spans 11 residues. V was trimmed by 10 bases and J by 5 bases, leaving 11 bases between them. CDR3 residues: CATAAGTEAFF. The DNA of the CDR3 is TGTGCCACCGCAGCCGGGACTGAAGCTTTCTTT.

This clone was seen a single time. This chain connects TRBV4-3 to TRBJ2-7; D might be TRBD2 (6 bases). Trimming took off 4 bases at V and 2 bases at J, with 15 bases between the two ends. The germline gives CDR1 LGHNA, CDR2 YSLEER. CDR3 length: 15 residues. DNA for the CDR3: TGCGCCAGCAGCCGTCACCGGGACTTAACCTACGAGCAGTACTTC. It codes for CASSRHRDLTYEQYF.

V usage is TRBV7-3 and J usage is TRBJ2-6, with D possibly being TRBD1 (5 bases). Trimming pared 2 bases from V and 0 bases from J, leaving 11 bases between. Germline CDR1 is SGHTA and CDR2 is FQGTGA. The CDR3 spans 17 residues. The CDR3 nucleotides are TGTGCCAGCAGCTTATACAGGCCGATCTCTGGGGCCAACGTCCTGACTTTC. Translated, it gives CASSLYRPISGANVLTF.

The V gene is TRBV7-2, the J gene TRBJ2-1; a weak D match, TRBD2 (6 bases). The CDR3 covers 15 residues. CDR1 and CDR2 from the germline V gene are SGHTA and FQGNSA. V dropped 1 base and J dropped 0 bases, with 7 bases sitting between them. DNA for the CDR3: TGTGCCAGCAGCTTAGACGGGAGCTCCTACAATGAGCAGTTCTTC. It encodes CASSLDGSSYNEQFF. The variable domain in full, completed from reference TRBV7-2 and TRBJ2-1, reads GAGVSQSPSNKVTEKGKDVELRCDPISGHTALYWYRQSLGQGLEFLIYFQGNSAPDKSGLPSDRFSAERTGGSVSTLTIQRTQQEDSAVYLCASSLDGSSYNEQFFGPGTRLTVL.

This chain links TRBV13 with TRBJ2-3, with D maybe TRBD2 (5 bases). Germline lookup yields CDR1 PRHDT and CDR2 FYEKMQ (reference sequence). This CDR3 spans 16 amino acids. Trimming shortened V by 1 base and J by 5 bases, and 16 bases separated the two germline ends. The CDR3 region is CASSLVRSSTVDTQYF. CDR3 sequence (DNA): TGTGCCAGCAGCTTAGTCAGGTCTAGCACAGTAGATACGCAGTATTTT.

The chain employs TRBV27 and TRBJ2-7; 7 bases align to TRBD2. The junction had 5 bases not matched to a gene; V was cut back by 3 bases and J by 6 bases. The germline V gene has CDR1 MNHEY and CDR2 SMNVEV (reference sequence). The CDR3 is made up of 13 amino acids. The CDR3 nucleotides read TGTGCCAGCAGTTTTGGGGGGGGACGCGAGCAGTACTTC. Translation gives CASSFGGGREQYF.